This T cell receptor (beta chain) was recovered during a study of cytomegalovirus exposure and HLA in healthy donors. Study overall: As released early, the data held about 85 million unique TCRs from HLA-typed donors.

V was clipped by 6 bases and J by 4 bases, with 13 bases between them. This CDR3 has 14 residues. Germline loops: CDR1 MNHNY, CDR2 SVGAGI (reference sequence). With respect to this clone: Its cognate antigen is unknown.

Both 60 Vbeta primers and 13 Jbeta primers went into the PCR. In the source study's methods: Approximately 9.9 million shared chains were among the 80 million or so unique TCR beta chains that a later analysis counted. Here immunoSEQ multiplex PCR was the method, and the copy in TCRdb shows in-frame clones only, minus some. The DNA gave D and trimming, while V, J and clone size come from that table. The sample lists roughly 150,000 clones; about four fifths were seen once. Findings and caveats of the study: Earlier analysis found most TCR beta V segments productive about 87% or about 30% of the time. Among CMV-associated TCR beta chains, most appeared HLA-restricted in a later analysis.

This sequence originates from a woman aged 40 to 49 in good health and CMV-seropositive. The sample comprised PBMCs. The chain is built from TRBV6-6 and TRBJ1-3; D is possibly TRBD1 (6 bases). The chain's CDR3 is CASRLQGRGNTIYF. In nucleotides, the CDR3 is TGTGCCAGCAGACTACAGGGAAGGGGAAACACCATATATTTT.